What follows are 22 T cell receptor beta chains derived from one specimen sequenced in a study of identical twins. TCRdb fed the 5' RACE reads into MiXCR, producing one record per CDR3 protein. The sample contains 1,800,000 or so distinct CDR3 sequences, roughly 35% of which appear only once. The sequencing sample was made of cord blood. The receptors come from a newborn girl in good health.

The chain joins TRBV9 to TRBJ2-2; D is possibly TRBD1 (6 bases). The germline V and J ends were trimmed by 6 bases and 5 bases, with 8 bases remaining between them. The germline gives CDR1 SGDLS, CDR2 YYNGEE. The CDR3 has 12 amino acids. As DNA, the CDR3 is TGTGCCAGCAACAGGGAGACCGGGGAGCTGTTTTTT. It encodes CASNRETGELFF.

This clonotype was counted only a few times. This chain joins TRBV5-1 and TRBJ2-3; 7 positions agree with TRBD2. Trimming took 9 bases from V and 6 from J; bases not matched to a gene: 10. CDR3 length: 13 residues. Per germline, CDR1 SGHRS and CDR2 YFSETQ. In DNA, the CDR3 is TGCGCCACCAGGGACTCACTAGCGGATACGCAGTATTTT. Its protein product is CATRDSLADTQYF.

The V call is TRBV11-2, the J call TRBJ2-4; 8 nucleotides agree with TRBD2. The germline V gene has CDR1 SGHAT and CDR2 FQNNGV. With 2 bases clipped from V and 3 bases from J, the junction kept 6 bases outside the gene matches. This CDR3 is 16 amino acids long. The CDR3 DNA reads TGTGCCAGCAGCTTAAATCTAGCGGGTAGCAAAAACATTCAGTACTTC. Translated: CASSLNLAGSKNIQYF.

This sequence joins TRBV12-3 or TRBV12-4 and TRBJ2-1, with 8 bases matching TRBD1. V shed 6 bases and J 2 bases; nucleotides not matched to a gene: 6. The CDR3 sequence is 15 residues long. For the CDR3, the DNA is TGTGCCAGCAGCATGGACAGGGAGGCCTACAATGAGCAGTTCTTC. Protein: CASSMDREAYNEQFF.

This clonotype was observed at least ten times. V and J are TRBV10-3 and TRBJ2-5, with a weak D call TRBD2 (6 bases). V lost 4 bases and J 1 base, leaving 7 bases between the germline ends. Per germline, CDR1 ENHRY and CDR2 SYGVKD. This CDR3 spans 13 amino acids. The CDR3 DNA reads TGTGCCATCAGTGTGGGGGGCCAAGAGACCCAGTACTTC. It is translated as CAISVGGQETQYF.

CDR3 DNA sequence: TGCGCCAGCAGCAGGACCCGGGACCCCTATGGCTACACCTTC. It translates to CASSRTRDPYGYTF. V and J are TRBV5-1 and TRBJ1-2; D possibly corresponds to TRBD1 (5 bases). CDR3 size: 14 residues. The V and J ends lost 4 bases and 4 bases respectively, with 14 bases between them. Germline CDR1 and CDR2: SGHRS and YFSETQ.

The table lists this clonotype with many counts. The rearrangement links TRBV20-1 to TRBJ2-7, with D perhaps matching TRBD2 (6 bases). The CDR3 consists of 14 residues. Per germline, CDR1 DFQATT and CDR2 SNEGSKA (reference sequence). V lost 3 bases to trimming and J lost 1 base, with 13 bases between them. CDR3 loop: CSASRGLDSYEQYF. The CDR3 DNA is TGCAGTGCTAGTCGGGGGTTGGATTCCTACGAGCAGTACTTC.

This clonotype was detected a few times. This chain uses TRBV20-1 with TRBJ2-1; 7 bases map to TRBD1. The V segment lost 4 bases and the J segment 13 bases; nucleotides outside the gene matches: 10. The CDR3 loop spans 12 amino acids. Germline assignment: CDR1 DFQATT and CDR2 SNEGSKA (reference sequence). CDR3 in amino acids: CSAIITGVEQFF. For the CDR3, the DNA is TGCAGTGCTATTATTACAGGGGTTGAACAGTTCTTC.

The CDR3 protein is CASSPLPGQSTEKLFF. Written as DNA, the CDR3 is TGTGCCAGCAGCCCTCTTCCGGGACAGTCGACTGAAAAACTGTTTTTT. This chain links TRBV12-3 or TRBV12-4 with TRBJ1-4; TRBD1 matches at 7 bases. V lost 6 bases and J lost 7; bases outside the gene matches: 14. CDR3 size: 16 residues.

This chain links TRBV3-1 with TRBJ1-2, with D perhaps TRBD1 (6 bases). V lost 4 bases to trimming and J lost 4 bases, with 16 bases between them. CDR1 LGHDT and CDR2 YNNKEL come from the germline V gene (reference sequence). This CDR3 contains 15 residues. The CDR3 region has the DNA TGTGCCAGCAGCCGGAGCGGGGGGCCGAGCTATGGCTACACCTTC. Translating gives CASSRSGGPSYGYTF.

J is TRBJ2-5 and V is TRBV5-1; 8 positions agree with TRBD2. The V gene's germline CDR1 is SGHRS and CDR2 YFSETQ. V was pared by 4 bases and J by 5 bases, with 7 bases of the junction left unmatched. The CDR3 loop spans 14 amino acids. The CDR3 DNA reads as TGCGCCAGCAGCCAAAATAGCGGGGAGGAGACCCAGTACTTC. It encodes CASSQNSGEETQYF.

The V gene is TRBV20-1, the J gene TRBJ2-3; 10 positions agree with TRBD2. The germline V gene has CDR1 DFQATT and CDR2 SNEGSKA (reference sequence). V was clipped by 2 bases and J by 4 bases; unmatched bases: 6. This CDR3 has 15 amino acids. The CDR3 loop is CSARTGTSVADTQYF. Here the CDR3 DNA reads TGCAGTGCTAGAACGGGGACTAGCGTTGCAGATACGCAGTATTTT.

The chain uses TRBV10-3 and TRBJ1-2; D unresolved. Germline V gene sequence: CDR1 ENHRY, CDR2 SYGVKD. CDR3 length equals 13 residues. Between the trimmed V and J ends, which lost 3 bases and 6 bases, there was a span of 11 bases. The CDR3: CAISDWGRHGYTF. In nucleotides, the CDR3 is TGTGCCATCAGTGACTGGGGAAGGCATGGCTACACCTTC.

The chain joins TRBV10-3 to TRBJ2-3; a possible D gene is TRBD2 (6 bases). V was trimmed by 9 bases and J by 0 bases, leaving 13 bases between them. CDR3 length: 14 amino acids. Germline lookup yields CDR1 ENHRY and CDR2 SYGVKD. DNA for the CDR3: TGTGCCATGAAAGCGGGTTTCAGCACAGATACGCAGTATTTT. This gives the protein CAMKAGFSTDTQYF.

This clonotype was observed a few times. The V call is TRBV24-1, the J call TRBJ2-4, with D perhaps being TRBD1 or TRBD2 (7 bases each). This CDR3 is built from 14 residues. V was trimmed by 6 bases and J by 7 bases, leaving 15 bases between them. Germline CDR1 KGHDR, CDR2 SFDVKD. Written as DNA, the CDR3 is TGTGCCACCAGTTCCTGGGAGGGGGCTAACATTCAGTACTTC. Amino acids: CATSSWEGANIQYF.

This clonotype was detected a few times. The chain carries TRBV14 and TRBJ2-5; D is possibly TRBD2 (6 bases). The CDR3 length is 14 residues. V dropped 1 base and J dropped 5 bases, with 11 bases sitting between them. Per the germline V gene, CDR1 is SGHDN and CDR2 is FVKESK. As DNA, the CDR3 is TGTGCCAGCAGCCAAGTAGGCCTAGCGGAGACCCAGTACTTC. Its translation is CASSQVGLAETQYF.

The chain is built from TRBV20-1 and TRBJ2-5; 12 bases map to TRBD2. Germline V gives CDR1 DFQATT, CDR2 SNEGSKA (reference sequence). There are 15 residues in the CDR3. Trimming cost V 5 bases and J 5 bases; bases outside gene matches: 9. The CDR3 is CSAPLAGGPKETQYF. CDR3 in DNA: TGCAGTGCTCCTCTAGCGGGAGGGCCGAAGGAGACCCAGTACTTC.

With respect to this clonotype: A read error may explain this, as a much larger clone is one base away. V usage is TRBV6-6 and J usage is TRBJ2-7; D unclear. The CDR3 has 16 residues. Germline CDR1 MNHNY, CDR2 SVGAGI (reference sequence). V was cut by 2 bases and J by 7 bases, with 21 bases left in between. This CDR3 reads CASSYVVTTKYNEQYF. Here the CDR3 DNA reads TGTGCCAGCAGTTACGTCGTGACGACCAAGTACAATGAGCAGTACTTC.

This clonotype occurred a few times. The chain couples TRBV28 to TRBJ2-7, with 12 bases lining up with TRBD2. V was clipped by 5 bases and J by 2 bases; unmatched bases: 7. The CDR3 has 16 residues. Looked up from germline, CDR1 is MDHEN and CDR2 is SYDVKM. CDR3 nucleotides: TGTGCCAGCAGTCCCTTGGGACTAGCGGGCGCCTACGAGCAGTACTTC. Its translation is CASSPLGLAGAYEQYF.

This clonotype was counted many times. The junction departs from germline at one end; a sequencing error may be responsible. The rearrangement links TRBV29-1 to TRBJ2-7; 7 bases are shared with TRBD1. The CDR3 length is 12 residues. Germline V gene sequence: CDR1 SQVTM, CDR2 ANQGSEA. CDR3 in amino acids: CSVEGQSSEQYF. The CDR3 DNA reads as TGCAGCGTTGAGGGACAGTCCTCCGAGCAGTACTTC.

The CDR3 DNA reads TGCGCCAGCAGTCTTGGGGTAGGGAAGACCCAGTACTTC. It yields the protein CASSLGVGKTQYF. The chain couples TRBV5-1 to TRBJ2-5; D call uncertain. The germline gives CDR1 SGHRS, CDR2 YFSETQ. The V end lost 5 bases, the J end lost 6 bases, and 14 bases lay between the germline ends. CDR3 length: 13 residues.

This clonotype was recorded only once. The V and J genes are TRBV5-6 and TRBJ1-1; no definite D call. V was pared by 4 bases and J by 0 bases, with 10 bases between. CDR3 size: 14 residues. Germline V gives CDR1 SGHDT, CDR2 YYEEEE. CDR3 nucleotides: TGTGCCAGCAGCCCACCGGACGTGAACACTGAAGCTTTCTTT. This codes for CASSPPDVNTEAFF.